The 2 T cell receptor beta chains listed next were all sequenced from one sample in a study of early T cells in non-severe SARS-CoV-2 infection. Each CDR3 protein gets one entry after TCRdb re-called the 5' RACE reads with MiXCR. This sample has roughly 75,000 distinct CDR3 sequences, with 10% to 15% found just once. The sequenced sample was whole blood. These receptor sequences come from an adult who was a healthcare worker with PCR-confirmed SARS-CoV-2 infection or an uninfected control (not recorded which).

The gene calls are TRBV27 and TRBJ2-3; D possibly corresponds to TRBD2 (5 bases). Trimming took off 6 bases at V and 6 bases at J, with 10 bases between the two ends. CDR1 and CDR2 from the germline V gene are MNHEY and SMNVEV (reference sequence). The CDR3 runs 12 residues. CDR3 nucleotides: TGTGCCAGCAGCGGGGAGCGGGATACGCAGTATTTT. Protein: CASSGERDTQYF.

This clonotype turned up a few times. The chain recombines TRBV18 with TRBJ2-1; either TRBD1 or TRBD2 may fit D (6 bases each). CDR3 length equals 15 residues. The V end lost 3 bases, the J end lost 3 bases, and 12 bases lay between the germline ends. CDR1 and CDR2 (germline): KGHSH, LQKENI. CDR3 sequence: CASSPGAGGYNEQFF. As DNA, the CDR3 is TGTGCCAGCTCACCGGGGGCCGGGGGCTACAATGAGCAGTTCTTC. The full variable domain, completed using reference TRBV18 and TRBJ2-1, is NAGVMQNPRHLVRRRGQEARLRCSPMKGHSHVYWYRQLPEEGLKFMVYLQKENIIDESGMPKERFSAEFPKEGPSILRIQQVVRGDSAAYFCASSPGAGGYNEQFFGPGTRLTVL.